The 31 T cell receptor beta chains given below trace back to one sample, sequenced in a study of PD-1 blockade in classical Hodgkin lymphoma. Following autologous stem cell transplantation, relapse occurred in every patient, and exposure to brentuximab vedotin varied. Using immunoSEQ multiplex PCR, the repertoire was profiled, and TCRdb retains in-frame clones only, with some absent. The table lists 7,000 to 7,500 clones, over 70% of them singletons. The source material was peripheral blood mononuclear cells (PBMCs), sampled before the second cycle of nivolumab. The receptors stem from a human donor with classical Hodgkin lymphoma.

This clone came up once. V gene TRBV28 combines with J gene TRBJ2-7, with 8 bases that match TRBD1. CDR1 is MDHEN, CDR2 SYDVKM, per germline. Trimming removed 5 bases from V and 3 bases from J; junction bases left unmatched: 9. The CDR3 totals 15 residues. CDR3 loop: CASSARTGTGYEQYF. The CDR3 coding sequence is TGTGCCAGCAGTGCCCGGACAGGGACGGGCTACGAGCAGTACTTC.

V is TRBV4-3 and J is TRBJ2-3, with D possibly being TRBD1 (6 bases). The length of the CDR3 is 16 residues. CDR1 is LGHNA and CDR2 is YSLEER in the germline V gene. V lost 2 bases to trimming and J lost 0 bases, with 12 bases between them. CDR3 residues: CASSQQQGASTDTQYF. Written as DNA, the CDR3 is TGCGCCAGCAGCCAACAACAGGGTGCTAGCACAGATACGCAGTATTTT.

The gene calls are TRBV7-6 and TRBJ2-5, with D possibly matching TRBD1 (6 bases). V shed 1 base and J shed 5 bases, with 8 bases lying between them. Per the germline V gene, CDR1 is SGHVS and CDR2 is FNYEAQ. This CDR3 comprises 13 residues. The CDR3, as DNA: TGTGCCAGCAGCTTAGTTCAGGGGGAGACCCAGTACTTC. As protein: CASSLVQGETQYF.

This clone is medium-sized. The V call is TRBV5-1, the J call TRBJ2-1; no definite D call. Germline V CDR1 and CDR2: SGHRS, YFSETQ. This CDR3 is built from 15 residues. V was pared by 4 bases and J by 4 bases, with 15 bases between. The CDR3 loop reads CASSQTNPIYNEQFF. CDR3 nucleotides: TGCGCCAGCAGCCAAACAAATCCGATTTACAATGAGCAGTTCTTC.

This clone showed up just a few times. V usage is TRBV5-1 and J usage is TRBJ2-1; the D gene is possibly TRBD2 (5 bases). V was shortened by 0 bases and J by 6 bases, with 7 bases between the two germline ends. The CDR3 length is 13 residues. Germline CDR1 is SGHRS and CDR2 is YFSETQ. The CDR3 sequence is CASSLGTANEQFF. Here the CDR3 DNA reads TGCGCCAGCAGCTTGGGGACTGCCAATGAGCAGTTCTTC.

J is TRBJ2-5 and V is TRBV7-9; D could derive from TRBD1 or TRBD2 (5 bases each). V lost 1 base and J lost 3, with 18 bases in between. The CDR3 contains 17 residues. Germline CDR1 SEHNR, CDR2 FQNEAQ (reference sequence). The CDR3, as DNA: TGTGCCAGCAGCTTAGATATTAGGGGAGAAGGTAAAGAGACCCAGTACTTC. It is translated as CASSLDIRGEGKETQYF. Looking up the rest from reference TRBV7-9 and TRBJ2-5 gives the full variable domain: DTGVSQNPRHKITKRGQNVTFRCDPISEHNRLYWYRQTLGQGPEFLTYFQNEAQLEKSRLLSDRFSAERPKGSFSTLEIQRTEQGDSAMYLCASSLDIRGEGKETQYFGPGTRLLVL.

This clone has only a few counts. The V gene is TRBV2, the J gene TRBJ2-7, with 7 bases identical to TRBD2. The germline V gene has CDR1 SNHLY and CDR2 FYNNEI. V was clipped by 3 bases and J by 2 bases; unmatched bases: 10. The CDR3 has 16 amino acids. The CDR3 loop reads CASSDLADPNPYEQYF. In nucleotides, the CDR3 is TGTGCCAGCAGTGACCTAGCGGACCCGAACCCCTACGAGCAGTACTTC.

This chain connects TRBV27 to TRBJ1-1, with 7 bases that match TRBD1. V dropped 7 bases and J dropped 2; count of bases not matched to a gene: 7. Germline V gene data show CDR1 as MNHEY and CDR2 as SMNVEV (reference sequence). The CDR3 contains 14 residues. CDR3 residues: CASKLTGVNTEAFF. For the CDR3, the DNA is TGTGCCAGCAAACTAACAGGGGTCAACACTGAAGCTTTCTTT.

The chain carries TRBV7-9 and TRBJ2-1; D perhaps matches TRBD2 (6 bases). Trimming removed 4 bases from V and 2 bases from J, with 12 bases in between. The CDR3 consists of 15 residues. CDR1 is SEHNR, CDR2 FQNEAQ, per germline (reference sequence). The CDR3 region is CASSSGSPPYNEQFF. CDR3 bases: TGTGCCAGCAGCTCCGGGAGTCCCCCCTACAATGAGCAGTTCTTC. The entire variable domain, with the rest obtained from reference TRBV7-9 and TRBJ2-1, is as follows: DTGVSQNPRHKITKRGQNVTFRCDPISEHNRLYWYRQTLGQGPEFLTYFQNEAQLEKSRLLSDRFSAERPKGSFSTLEIQRTEQGDSAMYLCASSSGSPPYNEQFFGPGTRLTVL.

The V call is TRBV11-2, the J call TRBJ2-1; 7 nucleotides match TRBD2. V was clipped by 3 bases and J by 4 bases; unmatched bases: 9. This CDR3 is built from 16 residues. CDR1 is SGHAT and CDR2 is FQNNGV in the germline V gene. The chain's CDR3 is CASSFRILADYNEQFF. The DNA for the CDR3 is TGTGCCAGCAGCTTCAGGATCCTAGCGGATTACAATGAGCAGTTCTTC.

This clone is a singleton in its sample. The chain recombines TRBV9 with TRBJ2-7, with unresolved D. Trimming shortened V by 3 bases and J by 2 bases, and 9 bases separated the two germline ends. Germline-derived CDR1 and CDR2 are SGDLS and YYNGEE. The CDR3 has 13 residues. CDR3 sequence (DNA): TGTGCCAGCAGCGCACAAGGTGCCTACGAGCAGTACTTC. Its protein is CASSAQGAYEQYF.

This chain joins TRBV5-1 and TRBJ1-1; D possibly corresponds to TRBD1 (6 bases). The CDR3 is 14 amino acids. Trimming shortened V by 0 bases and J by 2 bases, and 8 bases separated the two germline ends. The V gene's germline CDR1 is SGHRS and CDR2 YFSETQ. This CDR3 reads CASSLGTANTEAFF. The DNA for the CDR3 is TGCGCCAGCAGCTTGGGGACAGCAAACACTGAAGCTTTCTTT.

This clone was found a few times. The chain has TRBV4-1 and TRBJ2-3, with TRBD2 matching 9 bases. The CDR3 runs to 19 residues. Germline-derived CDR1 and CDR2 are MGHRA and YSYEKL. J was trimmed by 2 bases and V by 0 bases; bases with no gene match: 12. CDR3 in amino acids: CASSQDSSGTPFNTDTQYF. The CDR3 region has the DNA TGCGCCAGCAGCCAAGATTCTAGCGGGACACCTTTTAACACAGATACGCAGTATTTT.

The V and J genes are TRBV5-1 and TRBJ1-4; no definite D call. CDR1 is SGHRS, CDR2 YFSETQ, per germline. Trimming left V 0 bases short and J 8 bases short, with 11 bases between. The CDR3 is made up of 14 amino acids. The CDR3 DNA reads TGCGCCAGCAGCTTGGACGGCTTCGGGGAAAAACTGTTTTTT. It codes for CASSLDGFGEKLFF.

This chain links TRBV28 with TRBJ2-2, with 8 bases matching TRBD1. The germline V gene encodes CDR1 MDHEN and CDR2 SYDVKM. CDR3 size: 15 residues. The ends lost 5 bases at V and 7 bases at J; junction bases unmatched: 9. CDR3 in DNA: TGTGCCAGCAGTCCAAGGGTCAGGGGGCTCGGGGAGCTGTTTTTT. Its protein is CASSPRVRGLGELFF.

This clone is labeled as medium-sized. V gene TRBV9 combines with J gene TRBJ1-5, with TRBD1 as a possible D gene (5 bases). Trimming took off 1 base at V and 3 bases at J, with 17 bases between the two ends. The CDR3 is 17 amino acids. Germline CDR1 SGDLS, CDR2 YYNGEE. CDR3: CASSVPQRFRVNQPQHF. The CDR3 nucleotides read TGTGCCAGCAGCGTACCCCAAAGGTTCAGGGTCAATCAGCCCCAGCATTTT.

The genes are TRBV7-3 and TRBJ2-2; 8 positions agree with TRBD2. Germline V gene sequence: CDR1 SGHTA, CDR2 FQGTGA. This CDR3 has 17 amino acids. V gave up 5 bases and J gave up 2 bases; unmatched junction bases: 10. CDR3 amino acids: CASSERGGRINTGELFF. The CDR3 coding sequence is TGTGCCAGCAGCGAACGGGGCGGGAGGATAAACACCGGGGAGCTGTTTTTT.

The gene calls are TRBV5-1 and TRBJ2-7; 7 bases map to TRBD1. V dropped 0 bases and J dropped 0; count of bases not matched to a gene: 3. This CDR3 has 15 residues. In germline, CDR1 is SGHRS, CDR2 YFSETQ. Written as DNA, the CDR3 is TGCGCCAGCAGCTTGGGTTCAGGGGGCTCCTACGAGCAGTACTTC. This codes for CASSLGSGGSYEQYF.

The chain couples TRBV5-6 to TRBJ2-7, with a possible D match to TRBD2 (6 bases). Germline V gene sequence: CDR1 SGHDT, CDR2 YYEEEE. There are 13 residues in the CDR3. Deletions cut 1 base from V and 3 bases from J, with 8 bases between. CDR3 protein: CASSLIGGYEQYF. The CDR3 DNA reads TGTGCCAGCAGCTTGATCGGGGGCTACGAGCAGTACTTC.

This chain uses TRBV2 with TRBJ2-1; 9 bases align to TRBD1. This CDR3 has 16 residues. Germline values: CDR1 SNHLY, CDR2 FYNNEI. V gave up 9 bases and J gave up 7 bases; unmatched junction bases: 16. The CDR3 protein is CARTEFGDRADNEQFF. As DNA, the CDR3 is TGTGCCAGAACGGAATTTGGGGACAGGGCCGATAATGAGCAGTTCTTC.

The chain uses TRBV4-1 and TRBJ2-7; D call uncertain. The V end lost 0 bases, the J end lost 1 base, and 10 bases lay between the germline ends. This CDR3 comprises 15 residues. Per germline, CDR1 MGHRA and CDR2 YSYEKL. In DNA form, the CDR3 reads TGCGCCAGCAGCCAAGAAAGGTTTGTGTCCTACGAGCAGTACTTC. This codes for CASSQERFVSYEQYF.

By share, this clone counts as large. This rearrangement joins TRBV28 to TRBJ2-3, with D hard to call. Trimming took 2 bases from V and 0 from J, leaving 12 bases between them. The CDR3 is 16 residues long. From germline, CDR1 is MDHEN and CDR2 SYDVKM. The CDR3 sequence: CASSLEILGSTDTQYF. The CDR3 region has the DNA TGTGCCAGCAGTTTAGAGATTTTGGGGAGCACAGATACGCAGTATTTT. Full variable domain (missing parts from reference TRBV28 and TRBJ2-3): DVKVTQSSRYLVKRTGEKVFLECVQDMDHENMFWYRQDPGLGLRLIYFSYDVKMKEKGDIPEGYSVSREKKERFSLILESASTNQTSMYLCASSLEILGSTDTQYFGPGTRLTVL.

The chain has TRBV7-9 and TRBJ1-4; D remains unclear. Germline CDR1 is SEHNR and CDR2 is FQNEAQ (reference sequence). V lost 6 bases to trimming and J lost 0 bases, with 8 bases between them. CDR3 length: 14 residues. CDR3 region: CASSSGATNEKLFF. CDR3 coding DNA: TGTGCCAGCAGTTCCGGTGCAACTAATGAAAAACTGTTTTTT.

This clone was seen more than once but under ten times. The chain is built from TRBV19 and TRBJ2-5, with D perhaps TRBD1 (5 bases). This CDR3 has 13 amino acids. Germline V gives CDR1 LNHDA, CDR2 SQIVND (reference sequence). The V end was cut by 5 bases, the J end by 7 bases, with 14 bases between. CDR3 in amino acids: CASSVTGQRTQYF. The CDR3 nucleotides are TGTGCCAGTAGTGTAACAGGTCAGAGGACCCAGTACTTC.

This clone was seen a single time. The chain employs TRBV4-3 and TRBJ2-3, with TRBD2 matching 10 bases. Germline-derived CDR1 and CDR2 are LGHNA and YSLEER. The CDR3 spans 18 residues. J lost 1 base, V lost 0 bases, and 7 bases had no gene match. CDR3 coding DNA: TGCGCCAGCAGCCAAGACACCCTAGCGGGGGAGCGCACAGATACGCAGTATTTT. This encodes CASSQDTLAGERTDTQYF.

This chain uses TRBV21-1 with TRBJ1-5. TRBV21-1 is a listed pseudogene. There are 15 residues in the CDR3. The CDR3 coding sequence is TGTGCCAGCAGCAAAGCGCGGAATAGCAATCAGCCCCAGCATTTT. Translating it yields CASSKARNSNQPQHF.

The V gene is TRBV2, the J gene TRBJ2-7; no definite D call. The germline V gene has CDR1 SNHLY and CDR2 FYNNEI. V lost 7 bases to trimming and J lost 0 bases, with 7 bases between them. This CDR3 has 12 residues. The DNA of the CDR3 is TGTGCCAGCACGGGCGACTCCTACGAGCAGTACTTC. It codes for CASTGDSYEQYF.

As DNA, the CDR3 is TGTGCCAGCAGCTTAGTGTTTAATGAGCAGTTCTTC. Translated, it gives CASSLVFNEQFF. The V and J genes are TRBV11-2 and TRBJ2-1; D gene uncertain. CDR1 SGHAT and CDR2 FQNNGV come from the germline V gene. This CDR3 spans 12 amino acids. Deletions cut 1 base from V and 7 bases from J, with 5 bases between.

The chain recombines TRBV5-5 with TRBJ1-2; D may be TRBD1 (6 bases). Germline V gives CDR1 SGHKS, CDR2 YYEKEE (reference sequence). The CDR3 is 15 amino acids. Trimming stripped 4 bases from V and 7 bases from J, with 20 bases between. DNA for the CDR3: TGTGCCAGCAGCCCCGGGGGCAGGCTTCTCGGTGGCTACACCTTC. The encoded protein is CASSPGGRLLGGYTF.

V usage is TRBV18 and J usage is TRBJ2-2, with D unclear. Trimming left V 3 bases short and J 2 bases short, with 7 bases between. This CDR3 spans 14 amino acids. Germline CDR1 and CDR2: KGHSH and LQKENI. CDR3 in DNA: TGTGCCAGCTCACCGGTGGGTAACACCGGGGAGCTGTTTTTT. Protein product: CASSPVGNTGELFF.

The CDR3 loop reads CASSLRRDSGGARENIQYF. The CDR3 DNA sequence: TGTGCCAGCAGTTTACGCCGGGACTCTGGCGGGGCAAGAGAAAACATTCAGTACTTC. V gene TRBV28 combines with J gene TRBJ2-4; D is possibly TRBD2 (6 bases). The CDR3 runs 19 residues. Germline-derived CDR1 and CDR2 are MDHEN and SYDVKM. V shed 2 bases and J shed 5 bases, with 25 bases lying between them.